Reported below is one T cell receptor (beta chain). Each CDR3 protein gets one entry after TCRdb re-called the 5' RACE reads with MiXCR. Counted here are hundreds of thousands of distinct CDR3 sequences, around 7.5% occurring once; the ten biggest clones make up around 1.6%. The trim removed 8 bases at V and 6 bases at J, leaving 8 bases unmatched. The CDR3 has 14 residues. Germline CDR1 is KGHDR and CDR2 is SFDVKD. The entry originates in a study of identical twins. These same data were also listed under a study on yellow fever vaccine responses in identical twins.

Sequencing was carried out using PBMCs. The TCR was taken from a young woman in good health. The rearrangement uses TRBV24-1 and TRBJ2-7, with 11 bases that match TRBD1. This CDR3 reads CATIPPGQGVEQYF. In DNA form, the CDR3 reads TGTGCCACCATCCCGCCGGGACAGGGGGTCGAGCAGTACTTC.